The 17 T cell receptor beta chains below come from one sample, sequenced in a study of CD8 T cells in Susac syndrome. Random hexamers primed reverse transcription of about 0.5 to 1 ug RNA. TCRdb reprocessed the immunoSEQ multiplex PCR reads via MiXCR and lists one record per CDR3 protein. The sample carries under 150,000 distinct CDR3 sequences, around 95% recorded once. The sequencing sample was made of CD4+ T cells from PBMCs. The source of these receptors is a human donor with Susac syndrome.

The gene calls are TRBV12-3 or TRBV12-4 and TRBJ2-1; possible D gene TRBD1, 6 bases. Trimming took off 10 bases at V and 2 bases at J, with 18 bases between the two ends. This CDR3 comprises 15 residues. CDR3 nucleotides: TGTGCCATCCCCCACAGGGAAAGGACCTACAATGAGCAGTTCTTC. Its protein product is CAIPHRERTYNEQFF.

CDR3 in DNA: TGTGCCAGTAACCGGGACGAGTATCAGCCCCAGCATTTT. Its protein product is CASNRDEYQPQHF. The V gene is TRBV2, the J gene TRBJ1-5, with D perhaps matching TRBD1 (5 bases). Trimming shortened V by 9 bases and J by 5 bases, and 14 bases separated the two germline ends. The CDR3 has 13 residues. The germline V gene encodes CDR1 SNHLY and CDR2 FYNNEI.

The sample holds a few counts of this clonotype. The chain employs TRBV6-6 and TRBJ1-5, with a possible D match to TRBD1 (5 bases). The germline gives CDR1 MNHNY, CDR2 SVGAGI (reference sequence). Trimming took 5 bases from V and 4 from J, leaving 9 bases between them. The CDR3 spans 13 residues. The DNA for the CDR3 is TGTGCCAGCAGTCGGGACGGAAATCAGCCCCAGCATTTT. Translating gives CASSRDGNQPQHF.

This CDR3 is CASSGTGGLGGYTF. CDR3 sequence (DNA): TGTGCCAGCAGTGGAACAGGTGGATTAGGGGGCTACACCTTC. The V call is TRBV2, the J call TRBJ1-2; maybe TRBD1 (5 bases). Looked up from germline, CDR1 is SNHLY and CDR2 is FYNNEI. The CDR3 extends over 14 amino acids. Between the trimmed V and J ends, which lost 4 bases and 8 bases, there was a span of 17 bases. The full variable domain, in which reference TRBV2 and TRBJ1-2 provide the parts outside the CDR3, is EPEVTQTPSHQVTQMGQEVILRCVPISNHLYFYWYRQILGQKVEFLVSFYNNEISEKSEIFDDQFSVERPDGSNFTLKIRSTKLEDSAMYFCASSGTGGLGGYTFGSGTRLTVV.

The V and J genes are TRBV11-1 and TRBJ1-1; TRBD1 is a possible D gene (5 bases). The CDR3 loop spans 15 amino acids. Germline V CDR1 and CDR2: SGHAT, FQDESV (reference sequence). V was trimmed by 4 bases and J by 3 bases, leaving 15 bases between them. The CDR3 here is CASSSQGLRDTEAFF. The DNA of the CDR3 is TGTGCCAGCAGCTCCCAGGGCCTCAGGGACACTGAAGCTTTCTTT.

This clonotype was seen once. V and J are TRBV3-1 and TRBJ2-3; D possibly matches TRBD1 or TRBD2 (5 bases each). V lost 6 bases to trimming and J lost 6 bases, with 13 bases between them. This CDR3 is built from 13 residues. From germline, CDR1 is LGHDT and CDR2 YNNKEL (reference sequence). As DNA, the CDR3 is TGTGCCAGCAGTCTGGGACCACCCGATACGCAGTATTTT. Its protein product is CASSLGPPDTQYF.

CDR3 loop: CASSFGGQGSYGYTF. In nucleotides, the CDR3 is TGTGCCAGCAGCTTTGGGGGACAGGGCTCCTATGGCTACACCTTC. The chain joins TRBV5-4 to TRBJ1-2; 9 bases align to TRBD1. The trim removed 2 bases at V and 4 bases at J, leaving 6 bases unmatched. CDR3 length: 15 residues. The germline V gene encodes CDR1 SGHNT and CDR2 YYREEE (reference sequence).

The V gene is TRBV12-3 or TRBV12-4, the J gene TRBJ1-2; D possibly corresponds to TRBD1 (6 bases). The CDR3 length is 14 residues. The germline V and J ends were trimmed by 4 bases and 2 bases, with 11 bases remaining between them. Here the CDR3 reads CASSWGTLNYGYTF. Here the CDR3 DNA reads TGTGCCAGCAGTTGGGGGACACTCAACTATGGCTACACCTTC.

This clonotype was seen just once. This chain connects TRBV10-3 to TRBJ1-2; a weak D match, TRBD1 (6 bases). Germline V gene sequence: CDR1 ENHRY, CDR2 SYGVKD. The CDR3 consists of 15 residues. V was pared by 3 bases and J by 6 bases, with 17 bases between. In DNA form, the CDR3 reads TGTGCCATCAGTGATCCCATGGGAGGGGGGGATGGCTACACCTTC. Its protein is CAISDPMGGGDGYTF.

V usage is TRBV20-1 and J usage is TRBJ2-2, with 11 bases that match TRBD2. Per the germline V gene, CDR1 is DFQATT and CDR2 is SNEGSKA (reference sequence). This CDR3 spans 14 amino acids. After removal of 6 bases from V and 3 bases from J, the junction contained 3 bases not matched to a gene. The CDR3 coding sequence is TGCAGTGCCCCTAGCGGGGGGTACACCGGGGAGCTGTTTTTT. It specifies CSAPSGGYTGELFF.

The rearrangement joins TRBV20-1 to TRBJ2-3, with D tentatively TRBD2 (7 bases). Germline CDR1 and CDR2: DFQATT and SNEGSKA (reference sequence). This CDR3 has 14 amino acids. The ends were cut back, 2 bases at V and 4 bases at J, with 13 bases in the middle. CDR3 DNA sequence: TGCAGTGCTAGAAGGGGGGGCAGCCCAGATACGCAGTATTTT. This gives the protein CSARRGGSPDTQYF.

Here the CDR3 reads CSVGGTLGFGYTF. The CDR3 bases are TGCAGCGTTGGGGGTACGTTGGGGTTTGGCTACACCTTC. This chain uses TRBV29-1 with TRBJ1-2; no definite D call. CDR3 length equals 13 residues. Trimming stripped 4 bases from V and 7 bases from J, with 16 bases between. Germline values: CDR1 SQVTM, CDR2 ANQGSEA. Full variable domain (rest looked up from reference TRBV29-1 and TRBJ1-2): SAVISQKPSRDICQRGTSLTIQCQVDSQVTMMFWYRQQPGQSLTLIATANQGSEATYESGFVIDKFPISRPNLTFSTLTVSNMSPEDSSIYLCSVGGTLGFGYTFGSGTRLTVV.

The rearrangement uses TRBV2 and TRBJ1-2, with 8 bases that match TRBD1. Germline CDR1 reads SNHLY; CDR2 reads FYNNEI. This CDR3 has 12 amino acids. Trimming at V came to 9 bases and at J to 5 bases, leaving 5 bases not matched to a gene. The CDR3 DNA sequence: TGTGCCAGTACAGGGGGAGAGTATGGCTACACCTTC. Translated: CASTGGEYGYTF.

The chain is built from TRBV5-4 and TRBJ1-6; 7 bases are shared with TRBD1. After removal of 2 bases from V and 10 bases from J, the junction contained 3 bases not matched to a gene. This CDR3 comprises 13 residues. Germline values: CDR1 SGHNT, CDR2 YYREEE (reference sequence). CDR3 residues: CASSLARGSPLHF. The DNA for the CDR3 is TGTGCCAGCAGCTTAGCCAGGGGGTCACCCCTCCACTTT.

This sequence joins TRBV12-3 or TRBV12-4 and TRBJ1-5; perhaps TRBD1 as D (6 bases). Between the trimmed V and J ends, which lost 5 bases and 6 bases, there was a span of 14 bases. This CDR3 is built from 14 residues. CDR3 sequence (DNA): TGTGCCAGCAGTCACCCAGGGGCCGGTCAGCCCCAGCATTTT. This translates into CASSHPGAGQPQHF.

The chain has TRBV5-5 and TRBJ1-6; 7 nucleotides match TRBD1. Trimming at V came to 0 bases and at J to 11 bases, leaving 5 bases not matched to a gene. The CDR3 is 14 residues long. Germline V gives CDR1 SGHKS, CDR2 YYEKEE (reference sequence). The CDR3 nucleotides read TGTGCCAGCAGCTTGGCAGGGGGAGGGACACCCCTCCACTTT. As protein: CASSLAGGGTPLHF.

The CDR3 DNA is TGTGCCAGCTCACGTGGTTTGGATGAGCAGTTCTTC. This codes for CASSRGLDEQFF. V usage is TRBV18 and J usage is TRBJ2-1, with D hard to call. The V gene's germline CDR1 is KGHSH and CDR2 LQKENI. V shed 4 bases and J shed 8 bases, with 9 bases lying between them. This CDR3 is 12 amino acids long.